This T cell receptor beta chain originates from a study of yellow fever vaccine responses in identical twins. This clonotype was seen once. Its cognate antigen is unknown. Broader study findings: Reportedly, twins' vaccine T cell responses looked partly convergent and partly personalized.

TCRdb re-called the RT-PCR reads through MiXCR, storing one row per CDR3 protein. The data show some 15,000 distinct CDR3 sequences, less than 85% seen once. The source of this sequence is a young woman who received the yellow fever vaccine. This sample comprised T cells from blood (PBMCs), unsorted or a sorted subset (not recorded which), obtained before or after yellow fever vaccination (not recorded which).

The CDR3 loop is CASSSSPGAIQETQYF. As DNA, the CDR3 is TGTGCCAGCAGCTCGTCACCAGGGGCGATTCAAGAGACCCAGTACTTC. This rearrangement joins TRBV5-4 to TRBJ2-5; weak D call: TRBD1 (6 bases). V lost 3 bases, J lost 2 bases, and 17 bases lay in between. Germline assignment: CDR1 SGHNT and CDR2 YYREEE (reference sequence). This CDR3 comprises 16 residues. Based on the CDR3 plus reference TRBV5-4 and TRBJ2-5, the full variable domain is ETGVTQSPTHLIKTRGQQVTLRCSSQSGHNTVSWYQQALGQGPQFIFQYYREEENGRGNFPPRFSGLQFPNYSSELNVNALELDDSALYLCASSSSPGAIQETQYFGPGTRLLVL.